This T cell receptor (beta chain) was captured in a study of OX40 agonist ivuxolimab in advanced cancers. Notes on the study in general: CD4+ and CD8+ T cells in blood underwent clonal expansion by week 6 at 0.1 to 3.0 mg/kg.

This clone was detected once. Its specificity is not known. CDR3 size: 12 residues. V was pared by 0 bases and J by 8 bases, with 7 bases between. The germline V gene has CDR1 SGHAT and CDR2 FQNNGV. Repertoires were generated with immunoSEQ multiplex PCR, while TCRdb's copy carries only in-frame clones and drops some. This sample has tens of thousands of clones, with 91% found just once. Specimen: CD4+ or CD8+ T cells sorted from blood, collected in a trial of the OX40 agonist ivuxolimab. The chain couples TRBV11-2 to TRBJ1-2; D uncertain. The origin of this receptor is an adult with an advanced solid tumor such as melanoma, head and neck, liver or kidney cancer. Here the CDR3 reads CASSLDLSGYTF. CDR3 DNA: TGTGCCAGCAGCTTAGATTTGAGCGGCTACACCTTC. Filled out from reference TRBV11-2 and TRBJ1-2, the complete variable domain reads EAGVAQSPRYKIIEKRQSVAFWCNPISGHATLYWYQQILGQGPKLLIQFQNNGVVDDSQLPKDRFSAERLKGVDSTLKIQPAKLEDSAVYLCASSLDLSGYTFGSGTRLTVV.